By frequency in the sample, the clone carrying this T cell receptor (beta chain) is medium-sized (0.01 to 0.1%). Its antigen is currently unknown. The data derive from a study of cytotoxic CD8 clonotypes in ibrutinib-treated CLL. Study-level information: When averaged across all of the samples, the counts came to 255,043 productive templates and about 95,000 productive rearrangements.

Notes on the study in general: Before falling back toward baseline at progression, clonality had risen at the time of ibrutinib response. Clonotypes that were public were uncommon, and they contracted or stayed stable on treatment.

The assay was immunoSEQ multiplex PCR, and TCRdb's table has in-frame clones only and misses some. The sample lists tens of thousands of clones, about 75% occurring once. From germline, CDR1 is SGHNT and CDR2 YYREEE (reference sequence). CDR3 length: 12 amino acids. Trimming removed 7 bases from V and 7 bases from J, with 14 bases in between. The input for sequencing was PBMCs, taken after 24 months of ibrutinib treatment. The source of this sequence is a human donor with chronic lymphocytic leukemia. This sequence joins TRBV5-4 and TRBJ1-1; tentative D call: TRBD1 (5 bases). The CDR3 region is CASRYSDSEAFF. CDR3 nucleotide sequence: TGTGCCAGCCGATATTCTGACAGTGAAGCTTTCTTT.